This entry describes one TCR beta chain. The antigen is undetermined. This CDR3 region has 15 residues. Germline CDR1 and CDR2: SGHNT and YYREEE (reference sequence). V lost 0 bases and J lost 0, with 9 bases in between. The data were obtained in a study of cytomegalovirus exposure and HLA in healthy donors. At collection, donors were nominally healthy, but unrecorded immune exposures were probable. Study-wide findings and caveats: In vitro, a few CMV-associated chains proved specific for CMV antigens.

Both 60 Vbeta primers and 13 Jbeta primers went into the PCR. TCRdb's copy holds only in-frame clones and misses some; the assay was immunoSEQ multiplex PCR. This sample has some 97,000 clones; roughly 82% occur once, and the top ten carry more than 0.95%. The receptor was derived from a woman under 30 in good health and CMV-seronegative. What was sequenced was PBMCs. This sequence joins TRBV5-4 and TRBJ1-1, with a possible D match to TRBD1 (6 bases). This CDR3 reads CASSLARGLNTEAFF. The CDR3 nucleotides read TGTGCCAGCAGCTTGGCCAGGGGACTGAACACTGAAGCTTTCTTT.